Following are 12 T cell receptor beta chains from one sample sequenced in a study of identical twins. TCRdb analysed the 5' RACE reads with MiXCR anew, one entry per CDR3 protein. The sample contains roughly 710,000 distinct CDR3 sequences, approximately 6.1% of which appear only once. Sample: naive T cells sorted from blood. The receptors here all came from a man between 18 and 29 years old in good health.

This clonotype has a handful of counts. The J gene is TRBJ2-1, the V gene TRBV7-3; D is perhaps TRBD1 or TRBD2 (5 bases each). The CDR3 covers 16 residues. V shed 2 bases and J shed 0 bases, with 11 bases lying between them. Germline CDR1 is SGHTA and CDR2 is FQGTGA. CDR3 sequence: CASSLAPGPSYNEQFF. CDR3 nucleotide sequence: TGTGCCAGCAGCTTAGCTCCGGGGCCCTCCTACAATGAGCAGTTCTTC.

DNA of the CDR3: TGTGCCAGCAAAACCGGGACACCACGCGAGCAGTACTTC. This codes for CASKTGTPREQYF. The gene calls are TRBV28 and TRBJ2-7; tentative D call: TRBD1 (6 bases). CDR1 MDHEN and CDR2 SYDVKM come from the germline V gene. V lost 7 bases and J lost 6, with 16 bases in between. This CDR3 region has 13 residues.

This clonotype was counted between two and nine times. The chain has TRBV6-5 and TRBJ2-7; either TRBD1 or TRBD2 may fit D (5 bases each). Germline values: CDR1 MNHEY, CDR2 SVGAGI. The CDR3 has 14 residues. V dropped 5 bases and J dropped 3 bases, with 14 bases sitting between them. CDR3 in DNA: TGTGCCAGCAGTACCTCGGGACGGAGCTACGAGCAGTACGTC. This codes for CASSTSGRSYEQYV.

This clonotype was detected a few times. The CDR3 sequence: CASSYDLGGRKPQHF. In DNA, the CDR3 is TGTGCCAGCAGTTACGATTTAGGAGGGCGGAAGCCCCAGCATTTT. The gene calls are TRBV6-5 and TRBJ1-5; D not resolved. Germline assignment: CDR1 MNHEY and CDR2 SVGAGI. The CDR3 consists of 15 residues. Trimming left V 2 bases short and J 8 bases short, with 16 bases between.

This clonotype was observed at least ten times. This chain uses TRBV20-1 with TRBJ2-5, with D hard to call. V was shortened by 0 bases and J by 3 bases, with 5 bases between the two germline ends. Germline V gives CDR1 DFQATT, CDR2 SNEGSKA (reference sequence). This CDR3 region has 12 residues. CDR3 loop: CSARDLKETQYF. The DNA for the CDR3 is TGCAGTGCTAGAGACTTAAAAGAGACCCAGTACTTC.

The chain is built from TRBV7-9 and TRBJ1-4; tentatively, D is TRBD1 (6 bases). This CDR3 is 14 amino acids long. Germline V lookup: CDR1 SEHNR, CDR2 FQNEAQ (reference sequence). Between the trimmed V and J ends, which lost 1 base and 6 bases, there was a span of 9 bases. CDR3: CASSLVGGDEKLFF. In DNA, the CDR3 is TGTGCCAGCAGCTTAGTAGGGGGGGATGAAAAACTGTTTTTT.

This clonotype was counted between two and nine times. The V and J genes are TRBV12-3 or TRBV12-4 and TRBJ2-7, with D possibly matching TRBD1 (6 bases). CDR3 length: 14 amino acids. The V end lost 3 bases, the J end lost 7 bases, and 16 bases lay between the germline ends. The DNA for the CDR3 is TGTGCCAGCAGTTTGGGGGCTGGCTCGATAGAGCAGTACTTC. Its translation: CASSLGAGSIEQYF.

This clonotype was recorded at least ten times. The V and J genes are TRBV3-1 and TRBJ2-7; D possibly corresponds to TRBD2 (5 bases). Germline V gene sequence: CDR1 LGHDT, CDR2 YNNKEL (reference sequence). The V end was cut by 9 bases, the J end by 0 bases, with 15 bases between. The CDR3 sequence is 14 residues long. Written as DNA, the CDR3 is TGTGCCAGTGGATTAGCGCTTCCCTCCTACGAGCAGTACTTC. It is translated as CASGLALPSYEQYF.

This clonotype has ten or more counts. This chain uses TRBV7-9 with TRBJ2-1; D may be TRBD1 or TRBD2 (5 bases each). This CDR3 spans 14 amino acids. V was trimmed by 5 bases and J by 5 bases, leaving 13 bases between them. The germline gives CDR1 SEHNR, CDR2 FQNEAQ (reference sequence). The CDR3 reads CASSPLGTHNEQFF. The CDR3 DNA follows: TGTGCCAGCAGCCCCCTCGGGACGCACAATGAGCAGTTCTTC.

This chain joins TRBV20-1 and TRBJ2-2; no definite D call. The CDR3 runs to 11 residues. Per the germline V gene, CDR1 is DFQATT and CDR2 is SNEGSKA (reference sequence). V was pared by 5 bases and J by 7 bases, with 8 bases between. Here the CDR3 reads CSAFLNGELFF. The CDR3 DNA is TGCAGTGCTTTCCTAAACGGGGAGCTGTTTTTT.

The rearrangement joins TRBV6-1 to TRBJ2-7; TRBD2 agrees at 10 bases. J lost 0 bases, V lost 6 bases, and 5 bases had no gene match. In germline, CDR1 is MNHNS, CDR2 SASEGT. The CDR3 runs to 15 residues. The CDR3, as DNA: TGTGCCAGCAGAAGGACTAGCGGTAGCTCCTACGAGCAGTACGTC. This translates into CASRRTSGSSYEQYV.

This clonotype was seen many times. V and J are TRBV3-1 and TRBJ1-4; no firm D call. The CDR3 has 17 amino acids. V dropped 2 bases and J dropped 3 bases, with 16 bases sitting between them. Germline CDR1 and CDR2: LGHDT and YNNKEL (reference sequence). Here the CDR3 DNA reads TGTGCCAGCAGCCAACCTGACAAGGGAGGGCCTAATGAAAAACTGTTTTTT. As protein: CASSQPDKGGPNEKLFF.